This T cell receptor beta chain was captured in a study of shared clonotypes between healthy human individuals. Study at large: CD4 naive and memory got three plates each, CD8 naive two, CD8 memory one.

Study outcomes and limitations: Shared clonotypes: about 5% naive CD4, under 4% naive CD8, around 2.4% memory CD4, 0.4% memory CD8.

As regards this clone: The antigen is unknown.

The protocol was immunoSEQ multiplex PCR, while the TCRdb copy is restricted to in-frame clones and leaves out a portion. The table has 600,000 to 750,000 clones, 72% seen once. The sample taken for sequencing was memory CD4+ T cells sorted from blood. The subset: CD45RA-negative fraction. The sequence was collected from a woman younger than 45 in good health.

The CDR3 loop reads CASSLALAGEESYEQYF. The CDR3 DNA reads as TGTGCCAGCAGCTTAGCTTTGGCGGGAGAGGAATCATACGAGCAGTACTTC. The chain joins TRBV28 to TRBJ2-7; 7 bases line up with TRBD2. CDR1 and CDR2 from the germline V gene are MDHEN and SYDVKM. The CDR3 spans 17 residues. V lost 6 bases to trimming and J lost 4 bases; unmatched junction nucleotides: 18.